Listed below are T cell receptor beta chains from one sample, sequenced in a study of CD4 T cells in relation to SARS-CoV-2 and coronaviruses. For these receptors, no antigen is known. Libraries were prepared by immunoSEQ multiplex PCR; TCRdb keeps only in-frame clonotypes and omits some of them. The table has some 20,000 clones, more than 65% seen once; the top ten hold roughly 15%. Sample: CD4+ T cells from PBMCs, cultured in vitro. The receptors come from a human donor in good health. Each CDR3 is given with its conserved first and last residue. A D gene is named only where the DNA matches it firmly.

>TRBJ2-3|TRBD2|TRBV11-3
CASSPGLLAGPTDTQYF
>TRBJ2-1|TRBD2|TRBV19
CASSGGTSGSYNEQFF
>TRBJ2-1|NA|TRBV4-1
CASSQVGRGNNEQFF
>TRBJ2-2|NA|TRBV5-1
CASSFDNTGELFF
>TRBJ2-7|NA|TRBV7-9
CASSLFRLGTRSYEQYF
>TRBJ2-7|TRBD2|TRBV14
CASSLLGGPPGYEQYF
>TRBJ1-1|NA|TRBV6-5
CASSTFGGGRTEAFF
>TRBJ1-3|NA|TRBV7-8
CASSFSFAGNTIYF
>TRBJ2-6|TRBD2|TRBV19
CASSGLGYGGNSGANVLTF
>TRBJ1-5|NA|TRBV19
CASSIDFLTETGPQHF
>TRBJ2-5|NA|TRBV7-2
CASSETQYF
>TRBJ2-3|NA|TRBV5-1
CASSLGYGGGNADTQYF
>TRBJ1-2|NA|TRBV7-8
CASSLAGLYGYTF
>TRBJ2-7|NA|TRBV18
CASSPPSGTYEQYF
>TRBJ1-3|NA|TRBV5-4
CASSLRGRAGNTIYF
>TRBJ2-7|NA|TRBV7-2
CASRLRGTYEQYF
>TRBJ2-3|NA|TRBV3-1/TRBV3-2
CASSQEPRGATDTQYF
>TRBJ1-4|TRBD1|TRBV12-3/TRBV12-4
CASSAGQYEKLFF
>TRBJ2-7|NA|TRBV7-9
CASSGRGPYEQYF
>TRBJ2-4|NA|TRBV6-2/TRBV6-3
CASSYLLAENIQYF
>TRBJ2-7|TRBD1|TRBV10-3
CAISGGDRAYYEQYF
>TRBJ2-7|TRBD2|TRBV7-2
CASSLGRERLYEQYF
>TRBJ2-3|NA|TRBV5-4
CASSLGGGSRAGDTQYF
>TRBJ2-6|NA|TRBV7-2
CASSPRGRSAGANVLTF
>TRBJ1-1|NA|TRBV6-2/TRBV6-3
CASSGGLGVNTEAFF
>TRBJ2-1|TRBD2|TRBV5-1
CASSLGSGGPYNEQFF
>TRBJ2-5|NA|TRBV2
CASSPEETQYF
>TRBJ2-1|NA|TRBV11-3
CASSPMGSYNEQFF
>TRBJ2-7|NA|TRBV11-2
CASSLIDILRAEQYF
>TRBJ2-2|NA|TRBV4-3
CASSQDLSSTGELFF
>TRBJ2-3|NA|TRBV7-9
CASSLGAPNPTDTQYF
>TRBJ1-3|NA|TRBV3-1/TRBV3-2
CASSQWTAGNTIYF
>TRBJ2-3|NA|TRBV3-1/TRBV3-2
CASSQAIDTQYF
>TRBJ2-2|NA|TRBV24-1
CATSDPQQGSTGELFF
>TRBJ1-2|NA|TRBV5-1
CASSLAGAHDGYTF
>TRBJ2-7|NA|TRBV11-2
CASSLGGLPYEQYF
>TRBJ2-6|NA|TRBV4-1
CASSQVLGEGANVLTF
>TRBJ2-2|NA|TRBV11-2
CASTWGQNTGELFF
>TRBJ2-3|NA|TRBV11-3
CASSIAASTDTQYF
>TRBJ2-3|NA|TRBV4-3
CASSPGALSDTQYF
>TRBJ2-2|NA|TRBV25-1
CASSETSYSPGELFF
>TRBJ2-1|TRBD1|TRBV11-3
CASSLTGTYNEQFF
>TRBJ2-5|NA|TRBV7-6
CASSFGSGPQETQYF
>TRBJ2-3|NA|TRBV9
CASSPARAIMTLSDTQYF
>TRBJ2-2|NA|TRBV5-1
CASTQGSNTGELFF
>TRBJ2-7|NA|TRBV5-4
CASSLFSYEQYF
>TRBJ1-3|TRBD1|TRBV4-2
CASSQEAGGSGNTIYF
>TRBJ1-5|NA|TRBV6-2/TRBV6-3
CASSYSDGGSPQHF